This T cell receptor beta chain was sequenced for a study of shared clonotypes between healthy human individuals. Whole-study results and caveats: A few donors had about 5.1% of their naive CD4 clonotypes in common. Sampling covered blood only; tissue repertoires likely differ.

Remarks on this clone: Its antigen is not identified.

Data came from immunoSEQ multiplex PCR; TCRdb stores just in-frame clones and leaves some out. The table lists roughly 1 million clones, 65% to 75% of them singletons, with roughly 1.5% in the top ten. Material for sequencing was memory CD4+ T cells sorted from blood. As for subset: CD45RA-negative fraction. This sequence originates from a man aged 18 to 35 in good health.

In DNA form, the CDR3 reads TGTGCCAGCAGCTTAGTTGGGACAGGAGCAGATACGCAGTATTTT. This codes for CASSLVGTGADTQYF. The chain links TRBV13 to TRBJ2-3; 8 bases are a match to TRBD1. J was trimmed by 4 bases and V by 1 base; bases with no gene match: 4. This CDR3 contains 15 residues. Germline assignment: CDR1 PRHDT and CDR2 FYEKMQ (reference sequence).